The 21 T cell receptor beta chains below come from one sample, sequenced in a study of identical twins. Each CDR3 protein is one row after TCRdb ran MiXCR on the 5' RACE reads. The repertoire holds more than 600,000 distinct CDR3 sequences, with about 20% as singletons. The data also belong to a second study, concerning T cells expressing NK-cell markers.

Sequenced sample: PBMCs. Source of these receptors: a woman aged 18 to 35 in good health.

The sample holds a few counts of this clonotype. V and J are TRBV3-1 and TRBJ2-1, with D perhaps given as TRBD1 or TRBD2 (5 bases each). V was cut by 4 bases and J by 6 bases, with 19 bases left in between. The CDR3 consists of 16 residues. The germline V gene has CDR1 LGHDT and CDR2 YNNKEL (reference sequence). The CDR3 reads CASSPSGTITGNEQFF. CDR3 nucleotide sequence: TGTGCCAGCAGCCCTTCCGGGACCATAACCGGCAATGAGCAGTTCTTC.

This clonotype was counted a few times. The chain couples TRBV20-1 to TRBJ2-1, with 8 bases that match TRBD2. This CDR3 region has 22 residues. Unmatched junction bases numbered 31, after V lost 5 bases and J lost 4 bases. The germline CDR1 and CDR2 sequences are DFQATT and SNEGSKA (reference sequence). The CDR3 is CSAHTLGTSGGGSSGLYNEQFF. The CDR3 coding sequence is TGCAGTGCTCATACGTTGGGAACTAGCGGAGGGGGGAGCTCTGGATTATACAATGAGCAGTTCTTC.

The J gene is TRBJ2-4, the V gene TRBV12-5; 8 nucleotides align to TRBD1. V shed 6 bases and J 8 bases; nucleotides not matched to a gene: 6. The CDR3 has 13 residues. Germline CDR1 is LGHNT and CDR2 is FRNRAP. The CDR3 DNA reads TGTGCTAGTGGACAGGGGGTTGGGGACATTCAGTACTTC. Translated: CASGQGVGDIQYF.

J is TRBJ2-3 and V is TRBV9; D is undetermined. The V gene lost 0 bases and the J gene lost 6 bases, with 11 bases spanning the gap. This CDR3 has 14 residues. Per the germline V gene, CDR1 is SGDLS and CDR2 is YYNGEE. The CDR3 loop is CASSVGNDVDTQYF. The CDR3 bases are TGTGCCAGCAGCGTAGGGAACGATGTGGATACGCAGTATTTT. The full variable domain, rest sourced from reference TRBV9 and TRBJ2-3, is DSGVTQTPKHLITATGQRVTLRCSPRSGDLSVYWYQQSLDQGLQFLIQYYNGEERAKGNILERFSAQQFPDLHSELNLSSLELGDSALYFCASSVGNDVDTQYFGPGTRLTVL.

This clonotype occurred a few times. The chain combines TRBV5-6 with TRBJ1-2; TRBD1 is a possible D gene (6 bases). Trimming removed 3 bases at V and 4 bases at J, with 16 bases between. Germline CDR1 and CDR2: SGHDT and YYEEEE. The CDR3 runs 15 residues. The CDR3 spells CASSYREGVLYGYTF. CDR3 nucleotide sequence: TGTGCCAGCAGCTATCGGGAGGGGGTCCTCTATGGCTACACCTTC. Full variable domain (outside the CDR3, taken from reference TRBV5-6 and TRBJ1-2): DAGVTQSPTHLIKTRGQQVTLRCSPKSGHDTVSWYQQALGQGPQFIFQYYEEEERQRGNFPDRFSGHQFPNYSSELNVNALLLGDSALYLCASSYREGVLYGYTFGSGTRLTVV.

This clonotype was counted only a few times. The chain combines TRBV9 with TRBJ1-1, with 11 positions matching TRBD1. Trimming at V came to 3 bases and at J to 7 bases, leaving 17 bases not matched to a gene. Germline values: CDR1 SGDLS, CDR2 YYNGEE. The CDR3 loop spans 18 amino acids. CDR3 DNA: TGTGCCAGCAGCGGCTTTTCGAGGACAGGGGGCGGATTTGATGAAGCTTTCTTT. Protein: CASSGFSRTGGGFDEAFF.

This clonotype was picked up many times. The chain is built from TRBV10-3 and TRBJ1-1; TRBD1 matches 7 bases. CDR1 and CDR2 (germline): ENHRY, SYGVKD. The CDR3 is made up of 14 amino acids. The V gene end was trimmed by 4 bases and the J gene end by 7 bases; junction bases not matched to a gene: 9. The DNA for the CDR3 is TGTGCCATCAGTGTTGACAGGGAGTCCATTGAAGCTTTCTTT. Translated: CAISVDRESIEAFF.

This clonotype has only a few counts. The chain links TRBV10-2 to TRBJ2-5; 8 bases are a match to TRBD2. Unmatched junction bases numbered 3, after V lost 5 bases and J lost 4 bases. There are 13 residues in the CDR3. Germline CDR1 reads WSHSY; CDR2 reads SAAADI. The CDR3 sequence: CASSLTSAETQYF. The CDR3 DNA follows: TGCGCCAGCAGTTTGACTAGCGCAGAGACCCAGTACTTC.

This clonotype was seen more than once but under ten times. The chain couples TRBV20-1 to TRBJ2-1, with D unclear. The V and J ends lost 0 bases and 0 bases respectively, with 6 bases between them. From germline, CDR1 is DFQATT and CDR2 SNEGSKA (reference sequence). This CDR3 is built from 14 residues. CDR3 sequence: CSARDTGSYNEQFF. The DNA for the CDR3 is TGCAGTGCTAGAGATACGGGCTCCTACAATGAGCAGTTCTTC.

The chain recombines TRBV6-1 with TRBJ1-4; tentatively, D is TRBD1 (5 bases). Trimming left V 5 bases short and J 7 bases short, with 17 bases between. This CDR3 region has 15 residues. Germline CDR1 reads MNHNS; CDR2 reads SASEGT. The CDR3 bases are TGTGCCAGCAGTCGCTCTGGGACGCTGCGTGAAAAACTGTTTTTT. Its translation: CASSRSGTLREKLFF.

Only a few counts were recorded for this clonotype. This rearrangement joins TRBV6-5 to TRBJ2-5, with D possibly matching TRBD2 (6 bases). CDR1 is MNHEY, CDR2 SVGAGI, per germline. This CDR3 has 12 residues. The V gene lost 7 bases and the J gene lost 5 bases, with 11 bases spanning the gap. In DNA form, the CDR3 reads TGTGCCAGCACCTCCGCGGGGGAGACCCAGTACTTC. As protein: CASTSAGETQYF.

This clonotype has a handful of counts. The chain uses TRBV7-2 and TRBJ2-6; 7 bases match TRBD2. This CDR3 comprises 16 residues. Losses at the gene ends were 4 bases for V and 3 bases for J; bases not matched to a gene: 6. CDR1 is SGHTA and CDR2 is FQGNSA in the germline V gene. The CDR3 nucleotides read TGTGCCAGCAGCTACCGGGGGGTTAGTGGGGCCAACGTCCTGACTTTC. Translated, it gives CASSYRGVSGANVLTF. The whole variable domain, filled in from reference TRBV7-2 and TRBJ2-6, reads GAGVSQSPSNKVTEKGKDVELRCDPISGHTALYWYRQSLGQGLEFLIYFQGNSAPDKSGLPSDRFSAERTGGSVSTLTIQRTQQEDSAVYLCASSYRGVSGANVLTFGAGSRLTVL.

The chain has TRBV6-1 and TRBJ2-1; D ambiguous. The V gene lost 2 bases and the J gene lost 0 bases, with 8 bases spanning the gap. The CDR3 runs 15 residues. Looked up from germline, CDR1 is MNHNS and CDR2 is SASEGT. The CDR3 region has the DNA TGTGCCAGCAGTGAATTGGTGAGCTCCTACAATGAGCAGTTCTTC. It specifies CASSELVSSYNEQFF.

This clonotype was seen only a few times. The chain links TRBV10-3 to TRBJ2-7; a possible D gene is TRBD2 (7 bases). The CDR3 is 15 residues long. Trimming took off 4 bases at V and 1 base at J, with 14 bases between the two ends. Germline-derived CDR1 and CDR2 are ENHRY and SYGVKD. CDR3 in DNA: TGTGCCATCAGTGCTGCGGGGGCTCGGTCCTACGAGCAGTACTTC. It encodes CAISAAGARSYEQYF.

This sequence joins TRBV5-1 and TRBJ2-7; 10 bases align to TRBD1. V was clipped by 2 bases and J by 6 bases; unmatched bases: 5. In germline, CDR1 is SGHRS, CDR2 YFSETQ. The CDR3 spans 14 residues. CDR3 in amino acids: CASSLGTGEREQYF. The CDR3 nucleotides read TGCGCCAGCAGCTTAGGGACAGGGGAACGCGAGCAGTACTTC.

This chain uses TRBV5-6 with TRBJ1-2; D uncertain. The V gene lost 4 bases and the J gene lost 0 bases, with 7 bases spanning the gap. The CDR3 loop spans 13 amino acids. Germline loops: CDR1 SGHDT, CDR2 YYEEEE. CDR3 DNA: TGTGCCAGCAGCGAAGACACTAACTATGGCTACACCTTC. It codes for CASSEDTNYGYTF.

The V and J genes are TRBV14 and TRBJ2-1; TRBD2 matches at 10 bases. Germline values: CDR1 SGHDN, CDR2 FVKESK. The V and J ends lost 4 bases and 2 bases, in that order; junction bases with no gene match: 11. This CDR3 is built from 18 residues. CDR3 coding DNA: TGTGCCAGCAGCCCTTTACCGGGACTAGCGAGGACCTACAATGAGCAGTTCTTC. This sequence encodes CASSPLPGLARTYNEQFF.

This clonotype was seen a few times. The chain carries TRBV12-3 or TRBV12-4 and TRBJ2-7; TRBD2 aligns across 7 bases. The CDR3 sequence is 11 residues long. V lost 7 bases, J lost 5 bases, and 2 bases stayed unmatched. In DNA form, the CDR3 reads TGTGCCAGCATGACTAGCCACGAGCAGTACTTC. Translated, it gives CASMTSHEQYF.

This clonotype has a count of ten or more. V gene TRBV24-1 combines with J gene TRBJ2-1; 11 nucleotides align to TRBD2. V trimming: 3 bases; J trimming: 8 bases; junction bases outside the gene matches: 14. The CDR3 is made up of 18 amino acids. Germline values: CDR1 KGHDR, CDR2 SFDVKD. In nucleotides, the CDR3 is TGTGCCACCAGTGATAGGGGCACGTCTAGCGGGAGGCTCGATGAGCAGTTCTTC. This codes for CATSDRGTSSGRLDEQFF.

CDR3 loop: CSVLIAYNEQFF. For the CDR3, the DNA is TGCAGCGTCCTTATAGCCTACAATGAGCAGTTCTTC. The chain carries TRBV29-1 and TRBJ2-1; D not resolved. The CDR3 has 12 amino acids. With 6 bases removed from V and 2 bases from J, the gap between germline ends came to 8 bases. CDR1 and CDR2 (germline): SQVTM, ANQGSEA.

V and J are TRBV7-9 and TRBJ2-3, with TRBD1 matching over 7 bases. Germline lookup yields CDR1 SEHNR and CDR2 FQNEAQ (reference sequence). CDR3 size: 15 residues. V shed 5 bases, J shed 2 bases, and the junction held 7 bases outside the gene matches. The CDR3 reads CASSTGDRDTDTQYF. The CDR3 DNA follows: TGTGCCAGCAGCACCGGAGACAGGGACACAGATACGCAGTATTTT.